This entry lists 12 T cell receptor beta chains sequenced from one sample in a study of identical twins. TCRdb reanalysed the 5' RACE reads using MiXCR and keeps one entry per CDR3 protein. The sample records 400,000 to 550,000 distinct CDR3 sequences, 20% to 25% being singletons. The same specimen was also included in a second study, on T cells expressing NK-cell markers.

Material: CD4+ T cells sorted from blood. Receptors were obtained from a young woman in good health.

CDR3 DNA sequence: TGCAGTGCTAGAGATCTAGCGGGGGAGCAGTTCTTC. Its protein product is CSARDLAGEQFF. V and J are TRBV20-1 and TRBJ2-1, with TRBD2 matching over 9 bases. Germline CDR1 DFQATT, CDR2 SNEGSKA (reference sequence). After removal of 0 bases from V and 10 bases from J, the junction contained 1 base not matched to a gene. The CDR3 consists of 12 residues.

The DNA of the CDR3 is TGTGCCATCAGCCGGACTGCAAACTCCTACGAGCAGTACTTC. This encodes CAISRTANSYEQYF. The rearrangement links TRBV10-3 to TRBJ2-7; D perhaps matches TRBD2 (5 bases). Per germline, CDR1 ENHRY and CDR2 SYGVKD. Trimming cost V 6 bases and J 0 bases, with 12 bases left between them. The CDR3 contains 14 residues.

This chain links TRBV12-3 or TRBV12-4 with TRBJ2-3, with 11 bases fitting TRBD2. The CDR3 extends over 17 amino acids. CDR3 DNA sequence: TGTACCTGCAGTCCCCCCGGACTAGCGGGTGGCACAGATACGCAGTATTTT. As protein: CTCSPPGLAGGTDTQYF.

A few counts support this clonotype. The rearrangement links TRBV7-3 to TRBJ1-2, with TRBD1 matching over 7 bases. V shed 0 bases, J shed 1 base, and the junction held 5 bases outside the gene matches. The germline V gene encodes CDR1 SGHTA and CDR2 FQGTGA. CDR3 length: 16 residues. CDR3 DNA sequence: TGTGCCAGCAGCTTAACAGGGGGCGCGAATAACTATGGCTACACCTTC. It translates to CASSLTGGANNYGYTF.

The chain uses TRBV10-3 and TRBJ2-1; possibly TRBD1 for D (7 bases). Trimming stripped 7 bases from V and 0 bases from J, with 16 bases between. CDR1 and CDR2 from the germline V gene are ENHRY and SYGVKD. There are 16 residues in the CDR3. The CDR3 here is CAINQQGRSSYNEQFF. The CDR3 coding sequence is TGTGCCATCAACCAACAGGGGAGGAGCTCCTACAATGAGCAGTTCTTC.

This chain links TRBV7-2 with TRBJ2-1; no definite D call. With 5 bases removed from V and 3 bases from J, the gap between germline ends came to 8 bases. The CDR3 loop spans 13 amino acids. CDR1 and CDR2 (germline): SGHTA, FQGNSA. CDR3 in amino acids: CASSARIYNEQFF. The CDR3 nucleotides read TGTGCCAGCAGCGCCCGGATCTACAATGAGCAGTTCTTC. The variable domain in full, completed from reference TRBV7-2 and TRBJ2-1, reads GAGVSQSPSNKVTEKGKDVELRCDPISGHTALYWYRQSLGQGLEFLIYFQGNSAPDKSGLPSDRFSAERTGGSVSTLTIQRTQQEDSAVYLCASSARIYNEQFFGPGTRLTVL.

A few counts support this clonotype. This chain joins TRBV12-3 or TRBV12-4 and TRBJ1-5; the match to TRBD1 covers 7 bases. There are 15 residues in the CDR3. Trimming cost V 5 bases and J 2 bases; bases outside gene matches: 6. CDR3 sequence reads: CASSASTGGNQPQHF. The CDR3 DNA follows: TGTGCCAGCAGTGCATCCACAGGGGGCAATCAGCCCCAGCATTTT.

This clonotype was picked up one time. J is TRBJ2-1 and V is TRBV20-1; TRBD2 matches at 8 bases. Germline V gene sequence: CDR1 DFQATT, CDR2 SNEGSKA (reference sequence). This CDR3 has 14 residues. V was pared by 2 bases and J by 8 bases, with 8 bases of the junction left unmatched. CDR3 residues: CSARKAGGMDEQFF. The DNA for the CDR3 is TGCAGTGCTAGAAAGGCGGGAGGAATGGATGAGCAGTTCTTC.

The CDR3 DNA sequence: TGTGCCAGCAGTTTCGTGACAGGGGTAACTTACGAGCAGTACTTC. It yields the protein CASSFVTGVTYEQYF. The chain recombines TRBV12-3 or TRBV12-4 with TRBJ2-7; 8 bases are shared with TRBD1. With 3 bases clipped from V and 4 bases from J, the junction kept 8 bases outside the gene matches. CDR3 length: 15 amino acids.

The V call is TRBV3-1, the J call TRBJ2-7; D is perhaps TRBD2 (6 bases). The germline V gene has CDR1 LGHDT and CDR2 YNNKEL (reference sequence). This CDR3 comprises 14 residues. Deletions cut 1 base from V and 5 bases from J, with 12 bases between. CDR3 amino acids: CASSQAQGGDEQYF. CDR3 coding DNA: TGTGCCAGCAGCCAAGCCCAGGGAGGTGACGAGCAGTACTTC.

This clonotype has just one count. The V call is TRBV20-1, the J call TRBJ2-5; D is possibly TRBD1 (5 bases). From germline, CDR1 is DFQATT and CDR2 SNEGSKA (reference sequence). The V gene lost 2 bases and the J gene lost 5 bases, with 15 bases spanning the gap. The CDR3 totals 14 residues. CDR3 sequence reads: CSARKGVGRETQYF. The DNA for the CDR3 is TGCAGTGCTAGAAAAGGGGTCGGTCGGGAGACCCAGTACTTC.

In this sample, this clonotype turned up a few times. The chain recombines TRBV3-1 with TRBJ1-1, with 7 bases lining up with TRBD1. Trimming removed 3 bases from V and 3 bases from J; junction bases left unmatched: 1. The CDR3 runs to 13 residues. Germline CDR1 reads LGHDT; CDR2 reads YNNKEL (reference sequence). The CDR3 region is CASSHTGDTEAFF. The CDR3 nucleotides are TGTGCCAGCAGCCATACAGGGGACACTGAAGCTTTCTTT. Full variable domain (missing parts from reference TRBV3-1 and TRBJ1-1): DTAVSQTPKYLVTQMGNDKSIKCEQNLGHDTMYWYKQDSKKFLKIMFSYNNKELIINETVPNRFSPKSPDKAHLNLHINSLELGDSAVYFCASSHTGDTEAFFGQGTRLTVV.